A single sample is the source of the 24 T cell receptor beta chains below, sequenced in a study of CD8+CD57+ T cells in acquired aplastic anemia. Genomic DNA, the template, was used for profiling of the TCR beta VDJ and CDR3. One entry per CDR3 protein, called by TCRdb with MiXCR from the reads. There are more than 250,000 distinct CDR3 sequences in the sample; roughly three fifths occur only once, and under 8.5% lies in the top ten. Sample: sorted CD4+, CD8+, or CD8+CD57+ T cells (not recorded which) from PBMCs. The receptors were gathered from a human donor with severe aplastic anemia or a healthy control (not recorded which).

The chain joins TRBV6-5 to TRBJ1-3, with D possibly TRBD1 on 5 matching bases. Germline V gives CDR1 MNHEY, CDR2 SVGAGI. V lost 3 bases, J lost 0 bases, and 21 bases lay in between. The CDR3 is 19 residues long. This chain's CDR3 is CASSYTTPTVGDSGNTIYF. The CDR3 DNA is TGTGCCAGCAGTTATACTACACCGACAGTGGGCGACTCTGGAAACACCATATATTTT.

This clonotype was counted ten times or more. The chain is built from TRBV5-8 and TRBJ2-5, with TRBD2 identical over 9 bases. CDR3 length equals 14 residues. The V and J ends lost 4 bases and 4 bases, in that order; junction bases with no gene match: 5. Germline-derived CDR1 and CDR2 are SGHTS and YDEGEE. CDR3 sequence: CASSVSGGLETQYF. In DNA form, the CDR3 reads TGTGCCAGCAGCGTTAGCGGGGGATTAGAGACCCAGTACTTC. The entire variable domain, with the rest obtained from reference TRBV5-8 and TRBJ2-5, is as follows: EAGVTQSPTHLIKTRGQQATLRCSPISGHTSVYWYQQALGLGLQFLLWYDEGEERNRGNFPPRFSGRQFPNYSSELNVNALELEDSALYLCASSVSGGLETQYFGPGTRLLVL.

The chain couples TRBV2 to TRBJ2-2, with TRBD1 as a possible D gene (6 bases). The CDR3 spans 15 residues. Germline lookup yields CDR1 SNHLY and CDR2 FYNNEI. V was pared by 7 bases and J by 0 bases, with 12 bases between. CDR3 DNA: TGTGCCAGCATCCGAACAGGGACGAACACCGGGGAGCTGTTTTTT. Protein sequence: CASIRTGTNTGELFF.

The rearrangement uses TRBV10-2 and TRBJ2-1, with 9 positions matching TRBD2. Germline V gene lookup returns CDR1 WSHSY and CDR2 SAAADI. After removal of 6 bases from V and 5 bases from J, the junction contained 14 bases not matched to a gene. The CDR3 contains 17 residues. The CDR3 DNA reads TGCGCCAGCAGCCTGACCGGGGGCGGCGGGAGGGACAATGAGCAGTTCTTC. Protein: CASSLTGGGGRDNEQFF.

This chain links TRBV4-1 with TRBJ2-2; D is unresolved. The V gene lost 5 bases and the J gene lost 1 base, with 17 bases spanning the gap. Germline CDR1 reads MGHRA; CDR2 reads YSYEKL. The CDR3 length is 17 residues. CDR3 nucleotides: TGCGCCAGCAGCTACCGGACCTGGACGGAGAACACCGGGGAGCTGTTTTTT. This sequence encodes CASSYRTWTENTGELFF.

Ten or more counts support this clonotype. The V call is TRBV6-5, the J call TRBJ2-5, with no clear D. The germline V gene encodes CDR1 MNHEY and CDR2 SVGAGI. Trimming cost V 9 bases and J 5 bases, with 10 bases left between them. CDR3 length: 11 residues. CDR3 in amino acids: CASSSAETQYF. Written as DNA, the CDR3 is TGTGCCAGTTCCTCAGCCGAGACCCAGTACTTC.

Many counts were recorded for this clonotype. The V gene is TRBV20-1, the J gene TRBJ1-1; D is perhaps TRBD1 (6 bases). The CDR3 length is 15 residues. The germline V gene has CDR1 DFQATT and CDR2 SNEGSKA (reference sequence). V was clipped by 2 bases and J by 3 bases, with 16 bases between them. The CDR3 bases are TGCAGTGCTAGACTAGGGGTGAGGGGGGACACTGAAGCTTTCTTT. This encodes CSARLGVRGDTEAFF.

Details on this clonotype: A read error is possible here, since a much larger clone lies one base away. The V call is TRBV2, the J call TRBJ1-1; D call uncertain. CDR1 is SNHLY, CDR2 FYNNEI, per germline. This CDR3 has 14 amino acids. The V end lost 6 bases, the J end lost 1 base, and 12 bases lay between the germline ends. In nucleotides, the CDR3 is TGTGCCAGCAGCCAGAGGCGGGGGAACACTGAAGCTTTCTTT. This translates into CASSQRRGNTEAFF.

This clonotype turned up a few times. The V call is TRBV20-1, the J call TRBJ2-5; no clear D. Per the germline V gene, CDR1 is DFQATT and CDR2 is SNEGSKA (reference sequence). V was cut by 3 bases and J by 7 bases, with 12 bases left in between. The CDR3 sequence is 12 residues long. The CDR3 loop reads CSASARLGTQYF. CDR3 sequence (DNA): TGCAGTGCTAGCGCCAGGCTCGGGACCCAGTACTTC.

A note on this clonotype: The CDR3 ends on some other residue instead of the conserved phenylalanine or tryptophan, so this is likely a read error. The rearrangement links TRBV7-9 to TRBJ2-7; D not resolved. The V end lost 8 bases, the J end lost 3 bases, and 8 bases lay between the germline ends. CDR3 length: 11 residues. Germline lookup yields CDR1 SEHNR and CDR2 FQNEAQ (reference sequence). Here the CDR3 DNA reads TGTGCCAGCGCCACCATCTACGAGCAGTACATC. Amino acids: CASATIYEQYI.

V usage is TRBV29-1 and J usage is TRBJ1-3, with D perhaps TRBD1 (5 bases). V lost 7 bases and J 0 bases, leaving 13 bases between the germline ends. CDR3 length: 14 residues. CDR1 and CDR2 from the germline V gene are SQVTM and ANQGSEA. CDR3 DNA: TGCAGCGCCGAAACGACAGACTCTGGAAACACCATATATTTT. This encodes CSAETTDSGNTIYF. The complete variable domain, with remaining parts taken from reference TRBV29-1 and TRBJ1-3, reads SAVISQKPSRDICQRGTSLTIQCQVDSQVTMMFWYRQQPGQSLTLIATANQGSEATYESGFVIDKFPISRPNLTFSTLTVSNMSPEDSSIYLCSAETTDSGNTIYFGEGSWLTVV.

The chain carries TRBV24-1 and TRBJ2-1; 11 bases map to TRBD1. J was trimmed by 4 bases and V by 7 bases; bases with no gene match: 2. Germline V gene data show CDR1 as KGHDR and CDR2 as SFDVKD. The CDR3 covers 14 residues. CDR3 residues: CATRRDRGYNEQFF. The DNA for the CDR3 is TGTGCCACCAGACGGGACAGGGGGTACAATGAGCAGTTCTTC.

The rearrangement links TRBV20-1 to TRBJ1-6; TRBD1 matches 7 bases. The V and J ends lost 5 bases and 4 bases, in that order; junction bases with no gene match: 11. The CDR3 is made up of 16 amino acids. Germline assignment: CDR1 DFQATT and CDR2 SNEGSKA (reference sequence). CDR3 coding DNA: TGCAGTGCTCCCCAGGGGGTTAGTGGGTATAATTCACCCCTCCACTTT. It specifies CSAPQGVSGYNSPLHF.

This chain connects TRBV7-2 to TRBJ2-6; the D call may be TRBD1 or TRBD2 (5 bases each). The germline V gene encodes CDR1 SGHTA and CDR2 FQGNSA. The germline V and J ends were trimmed by 1 base and 0 bases, with 7 bases remaining between them. CDR3 size: 16 residues. CDR3 sequence reads: CASSLGGDSGANVLTF. CDR3 nucleotides: TGTGCCAGCAGCTTAGGAGGGGACTCTGGGGCCAACGTCCTGACTTTC.

The chain joins TRBV7-2 to TRBJ2-7, with D tentatively TRBD1 or TRBD2 (5 bases each). Trimming shortened V by 3 bases and J by 6 bases, and 15 bases separated the two germline ends. The CDR3 runs 14 residues. CDR1 is SGHTA and CDR2 is FQGNSA in the germline V gene. The CDR3 nucleotides are TGTGCCAGCAGCTTTGTACGGGGCGGCTTCGAGCAGTACTTC. This gives the protein CASSFVRGGFEQYF.

The chain recombines TRBV10-1 with TRBJ2-1; maybe TRBD2 (6 bases). V gave up 6 bases and J gave up 4 bases, with 10 bases separating them. This CDR3 spans 13 amino acids. Germline assignment: CDR1 WNHNN and CDR2 SYGVQD (reference sequence). In DNA, the CDR3 is TGCGCCAGCAGGAGCGGGCAATACAATGAGCAGTTCTTC. Protein: CASRSGQYNEQFF.

The chain recombines TRBV12-3 or TRBV12-4 with TRBJ1-1, with D perhaps matching TRBD1 (5 bases). The ends were cut back, 8 bases at V and 14 bases at J, with 21 bases in the middle. CDR3 size: 12 residues. CDR3 protein: CASRPTAPLVFF. CDR3 bases: TGTGCCAGCCGACCGACAGCCCCGTTGGTGTTCTTT.

Points on this clonotype: A junction end diverges from the germline sequence, so it may reflect a read error. This chain links TRBV7-2 with TRBJ2-3; 9 bases fit TRBD2. Germline assignment: CDR1 SGHTA and CDR2 FQGNSA. The length of the CDR3 is 16 residues. The CDR3: CASSLSGGPLTDTRYF. Written as DNA, the CDR3 is TGTGCCAGCAGCTTAAGCGGGGGGCCACTCACAGATACGCGGTATTTT.

This chain joins TRBV19 and TRBJ2-1, with TRBD1 matching over 7 bases. J was trimmed by 0 bases and V by 5 bases; bases with no gene match: 4. Looked up from germline, CDR1 is LNHDA and CDR2 is SQIVND (reference sequence). The CDR3 consists of 15 residues. CDR3 in amino acids: CASSRTGDSYNEQFF. The CDR3 DNA sequence: TGTGCCAGTAGTCGTACAGGGGACTCCTACAATGAGCAGTTCTTC.

The chain joins TRBV29-1 to TRBJ2-1, with 8 bases aligning to TRBD2. This CDR3 has 13 amino acids. Germline V gene data show CDR1 as SQVTM and CDR2 as ANQGSEA. V dropped 6 bases and J dropped 6; count of bases not matched to a gene: 7. CDR3 residues: CSVAGLAPNEQFF. The CDR3 nucleotides are TGCAGCGTCGCCGGACTAGCCCCCAATGAGCAGTTCTTC.

A remark on this clonotype: Mismatch with germline at one junction end may stem from a read error. J is TRBJ1-1 and V is TRBV10-3; D might be TRBD1 (5 bases). Germline V lookup: CDR1 ENHRY, CDR2 SYGVKD. CDR3 length: 15 amino acids. The CDR3 sequence is CAISDRAGFNSEAFF. CDR3 nucleotides: TGTGCCATCAGTGACAGGGCGGGATTTAACAGTGAAGCTTTCTTT.

This chain links TRBV19 with TRBJ1-5, with D perhaps TRBD1 (5 bases). V shed 3 bases and J shed 6 bases, with 15 bases lying between them. CDR1 and CDR2 (germline): LNHDA, SQIVND (reference sequence). This CDR3 is 15 amino acids long. The CDR3 region is CASSISQAESQPQHF. In nucleotides, the CDR3 is TGTGCCAGTAGTATTTCACAGGCCGAGAGTCAGCCCCAGCATTTT. Full variable domain (outside the CDR3, taken from reference TRBV19 and TRBJ1-5): DGGITQSPKYLFRKEGQNVTLSCEQNLNHDAMYWYRQDPGQGLRLIYYSQIVNDFQKGDIAEGYSVSREKKESFPLTVTSAQKNPTAFYLCASSISQAESQPQHFGDGTRLSIL.

In this sample, this clonotype turned up many times. The rearrangement uses TRBV24-1 and TRBJ1-4; TRBD1 might be the D (5 bases). The CDR3 is made up of 13 amino acids. The germline V gene has CDR1 KGHDR and CDR2 SFDVKD. V was cut by 3 bases and J by 8 bases, with 9 bases left in between. The CDR3 is CATSDAGTEKLFF. CDR3 sequence (DNA): TGTGCCACCAGTGATGCCGGGACCGAAAAACTGTTTTTT.

This clonotype has more than one count but fewer than ten. In nucleotides, the CDR3 is TGTGCCAGCAGTGGGCTGGACGAGCAGTACTTC. Residues: CASSGLDEQYF. The chain is built from TRBV2 and TRBJ2-7; unclear D gene. The CDR3 has 11 residues. V lost 4 bases and J lost 5, with 6 bases in between. Germline V gene lookup returns CDR1 SNHLY and CDR2 FYNNEI.